This T cell receptor beta chain was sequenced for a study of immune evolution from preneoplasia to lung adenocarcinoma. Germline V gives CDR1 SGHNT, CDR2 YYREEE (reference sequence). The CDR3 is made up of 15 amino acids. Study-level findings and limits: Normal lung had the highest top T cell clone frequencies. Normal lung had highest clonality; later lesions appeared denser, more diverse.

In regard to this clone: Its antigen remains unidentified. A junction end diverges from the germline sequence, so it may reflect a read error.

Sequencing was performed with immunoSEQ multiplex PCR; in TCRdb, only in-frame clones are kept and a portion is missing. The data contain 11,000 to 15,000 clones, approximately 80% of them singletons. The sequence was collected from a person between 70 and 80 years old with lung adenocarcinoma. V usage is TRBV5-4 and J usage is TRBJ2-5; TRBD2 is a possible D gene (7 bases). The material sequenced was FFPE minimally invasive lung adenocarcinoma tissue. CDR3 coding DNA: TGTGCCAGCAGGGTATATAAAGGGGGGGAAGAGGCCCAGTACTTC. Protein: CASRVYKGGEEAQYF. Supplemented by reference TRBV5-4 and TRBJ2-5, the full variable domain reads ETGVTQSPTHLIKTRGQQVTLRCSSQSGHNTVSWYQQALGQGPQFIFQYYREEENGRGNFPPRFSGLQFPNYSSELNVNALELDDSALYLCASRVYKGGEEAQYFGPGTRLLVL.